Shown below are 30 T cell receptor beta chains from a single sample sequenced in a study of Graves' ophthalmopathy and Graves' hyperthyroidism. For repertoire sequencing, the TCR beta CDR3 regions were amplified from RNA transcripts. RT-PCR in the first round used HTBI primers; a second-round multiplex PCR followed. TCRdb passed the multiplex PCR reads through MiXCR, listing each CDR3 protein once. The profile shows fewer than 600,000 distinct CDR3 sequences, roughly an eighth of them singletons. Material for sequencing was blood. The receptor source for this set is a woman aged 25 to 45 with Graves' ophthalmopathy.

The DNA for the CDR3 is TGTGCCAGTGGCCAGGGCCGCACTGAAGCTTTCTTT. It is translated as CASGQGRTEAFF. This chain uses TRBV19 with TRBJ1-1; a weak D match, TRBD1 (5 bases). Germline assignment: CDR1 LNHDA and CDR2 SQIVND (reference sequence). Trimming stripped 8 bases from V and 4 bases from J, with 11 bases between. CDR3 size: 12 residues.

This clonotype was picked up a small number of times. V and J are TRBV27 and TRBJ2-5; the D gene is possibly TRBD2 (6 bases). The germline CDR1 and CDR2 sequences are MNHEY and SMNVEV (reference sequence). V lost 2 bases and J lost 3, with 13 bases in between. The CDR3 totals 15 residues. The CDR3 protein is CASSLVGGIEETQYF. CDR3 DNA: TGTGCCAGCAGTTTAGTAGGCGGGATAGAAGAGACCCAGTACTTC.

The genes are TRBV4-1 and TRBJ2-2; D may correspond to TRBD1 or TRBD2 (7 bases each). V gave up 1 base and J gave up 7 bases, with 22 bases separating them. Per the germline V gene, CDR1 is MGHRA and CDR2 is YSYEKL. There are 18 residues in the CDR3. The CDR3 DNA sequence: TGCGCCAGCAGCCAAGGGGACTACAGGGGCCGCTCGGGCGGGGAGCTGTTTTTT. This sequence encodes CASSQGDYRGRSGGELFF.

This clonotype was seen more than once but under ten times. The CDR3 sequence: CAWSNMDISYEQYF. As DNA, the CDR3 is TGTGCCTGGAGTAATATGGACATCTCCTACGAGCAGTACTTC. The V gene is TRBV30, the J gene TRBJ2-7, with D tentatively TRBD1 (5 bases). Germline lookup yields CDR1 GTSNPN and CDR2 SVGIG (reference sequence). V lost 2 bases, J lost 0 bases, and 11 bases lay in between. There are 14 residues in the CDR3.

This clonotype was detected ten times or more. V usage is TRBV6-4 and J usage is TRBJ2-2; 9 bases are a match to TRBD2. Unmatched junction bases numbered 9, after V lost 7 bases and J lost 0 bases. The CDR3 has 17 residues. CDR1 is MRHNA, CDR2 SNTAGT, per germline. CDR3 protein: CASKKSASGTNTGELFF. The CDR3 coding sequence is TGTGCCAGCAAAAAATCGGCTAGCGGGACGAACACCGGGGAGCTGTTTTTT.

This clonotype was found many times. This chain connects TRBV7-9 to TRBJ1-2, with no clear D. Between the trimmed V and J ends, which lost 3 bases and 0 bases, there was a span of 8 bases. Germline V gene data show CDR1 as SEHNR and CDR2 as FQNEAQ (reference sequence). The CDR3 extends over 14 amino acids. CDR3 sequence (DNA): TGTGCCAGCAGCTTCCTGGCGTCTAACTATGGCTACACCTTC. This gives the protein CASSFLASNYGYTF.

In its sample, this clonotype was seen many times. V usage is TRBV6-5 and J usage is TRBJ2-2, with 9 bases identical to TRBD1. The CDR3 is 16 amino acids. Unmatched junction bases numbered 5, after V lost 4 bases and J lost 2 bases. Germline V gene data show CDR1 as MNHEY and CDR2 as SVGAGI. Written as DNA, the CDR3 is TGTGCCAGCAGTTCCAGGACAGGGGCAAACACCGGGGAGCTGTTTTTT. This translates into CASSSRTGANTGELFF.

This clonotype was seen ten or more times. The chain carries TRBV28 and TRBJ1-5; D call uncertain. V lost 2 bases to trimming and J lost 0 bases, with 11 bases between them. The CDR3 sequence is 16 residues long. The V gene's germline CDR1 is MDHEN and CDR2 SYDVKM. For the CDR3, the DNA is TGTGCCAGCAGTTTAAGCCCGACCTATAGCAATCAGCCCCAGCATTTT. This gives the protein CASSLSPTYSNQPQHF. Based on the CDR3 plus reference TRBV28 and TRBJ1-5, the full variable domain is DVKVTQSSRYLVKRTGEKVFLECVQDMDHENMFWYRQDPGLGLRLIYFSYDVKMKEKGDIPEGYSVSREKKERFSLILESASTNQTSMYLCASSLSPTYSNQPQHFGDGTRLSIL.

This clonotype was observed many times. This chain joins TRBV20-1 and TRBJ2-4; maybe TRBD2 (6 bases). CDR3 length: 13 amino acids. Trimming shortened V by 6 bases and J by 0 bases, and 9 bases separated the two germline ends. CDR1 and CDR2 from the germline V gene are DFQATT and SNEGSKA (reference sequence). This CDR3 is CSALLAAKNIQYF. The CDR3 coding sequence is TGCAGTGCGTTACTAGCAGCCAAAAACATTCAGTACTTC.

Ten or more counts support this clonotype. CDR3 residues: CASTPFMGEEETQYF. DNA for the CDR3: TGTGCCAGCACCCCTTTTATGGGGGAAGAGGAGACCCAGTACTTC. The V and J genes are TRBV6-1 and TRBJ2-5, with D tentatively TRBD1 or TRBD2 (5 bases each). The CDR3 has 15 residues. V lost 7 bases to trimming and J lost 5 bases, with 20 bases between them. Per germline, CDR1 MNHNS and CDR2 SASEGT.

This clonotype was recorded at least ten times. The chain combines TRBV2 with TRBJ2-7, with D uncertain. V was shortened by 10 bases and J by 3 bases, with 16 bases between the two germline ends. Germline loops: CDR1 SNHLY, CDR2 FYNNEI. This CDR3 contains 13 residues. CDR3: CATESRRSYEQYF. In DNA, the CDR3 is TGTGCCACAGAATCACGGCGGAGCTACGAGCAGTACTTC.

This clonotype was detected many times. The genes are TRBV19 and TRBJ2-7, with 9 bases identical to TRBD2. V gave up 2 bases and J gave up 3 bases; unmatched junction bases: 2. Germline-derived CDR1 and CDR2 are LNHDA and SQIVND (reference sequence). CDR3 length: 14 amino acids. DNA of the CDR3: TGTGCCAGTAGTATAACGACTAGCGGCTACGAGCAGTACTTC. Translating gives CASSITTSGYEQYF.

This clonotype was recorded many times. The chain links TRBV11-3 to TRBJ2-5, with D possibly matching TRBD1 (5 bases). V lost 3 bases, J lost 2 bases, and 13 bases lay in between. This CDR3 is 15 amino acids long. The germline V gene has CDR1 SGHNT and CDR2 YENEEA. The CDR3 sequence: CASSLGVGQQETQYF. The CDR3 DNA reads TGTGCCAGCAGCTTGGGCGTAGGACAACAAGAGACCCAGTACTTC.

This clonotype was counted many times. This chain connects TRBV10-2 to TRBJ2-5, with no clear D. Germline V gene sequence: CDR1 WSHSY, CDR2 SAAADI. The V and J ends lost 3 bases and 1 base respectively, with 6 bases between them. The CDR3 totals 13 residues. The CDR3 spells CASSELSQETQYF. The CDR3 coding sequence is TGCGCCAGCAGTGAACTGAGCCAAGAGACCCAGTACTTC.

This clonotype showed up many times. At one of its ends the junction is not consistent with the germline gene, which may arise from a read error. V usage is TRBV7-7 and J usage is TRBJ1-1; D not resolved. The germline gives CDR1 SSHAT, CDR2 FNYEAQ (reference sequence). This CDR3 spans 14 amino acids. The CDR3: CASSPRLDGTEAFF. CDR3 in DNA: TGTGCTAGCAGCCCAAGGTTGGATGGCACTGAAGCTTTCTTT.

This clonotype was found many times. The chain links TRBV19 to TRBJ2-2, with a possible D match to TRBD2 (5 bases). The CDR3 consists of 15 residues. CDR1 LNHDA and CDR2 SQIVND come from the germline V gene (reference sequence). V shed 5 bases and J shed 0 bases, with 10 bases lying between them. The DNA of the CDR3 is TGTGCCAGTAGTCCGGGATTTACGAACACCGGGGAGCTGTTTTTT. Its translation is CASSPGFTNTGELFF.

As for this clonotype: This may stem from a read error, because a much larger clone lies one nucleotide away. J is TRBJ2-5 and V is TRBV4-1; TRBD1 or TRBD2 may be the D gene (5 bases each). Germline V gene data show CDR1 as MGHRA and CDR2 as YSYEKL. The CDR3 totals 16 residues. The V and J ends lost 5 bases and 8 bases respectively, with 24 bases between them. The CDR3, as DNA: TGCGCCAGCAGCAATGTCGGGGCTAGGGCTAGTGATACCCAGTACTTC. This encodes CASSNVGARASDTQYF.

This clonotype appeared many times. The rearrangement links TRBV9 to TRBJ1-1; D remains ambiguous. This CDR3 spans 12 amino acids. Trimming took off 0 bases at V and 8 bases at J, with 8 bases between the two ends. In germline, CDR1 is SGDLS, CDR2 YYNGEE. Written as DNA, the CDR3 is TGTGCCAGCAGCGTAGGTCTCGGGGAAGCTTTCTTT. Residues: CASSVGLGEAFF.

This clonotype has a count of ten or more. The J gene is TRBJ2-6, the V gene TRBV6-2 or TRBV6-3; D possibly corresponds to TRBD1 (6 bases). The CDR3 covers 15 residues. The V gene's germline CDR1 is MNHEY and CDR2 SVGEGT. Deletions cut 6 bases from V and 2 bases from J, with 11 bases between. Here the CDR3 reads CASRNPGAGANVLTF. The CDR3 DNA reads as TGTGCCAGCAGAAACCCAGGGGCTGGGGCCAACGTCCTGACTTTC.

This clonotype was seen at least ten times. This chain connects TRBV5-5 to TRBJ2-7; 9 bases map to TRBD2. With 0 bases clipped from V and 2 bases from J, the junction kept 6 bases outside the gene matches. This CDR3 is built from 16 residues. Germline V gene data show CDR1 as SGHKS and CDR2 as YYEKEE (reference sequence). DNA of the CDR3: TGTGCCAGCAGCTTGGGAGCGGGGGGTAATACCTACGAGCAGTACTTC. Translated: CASSLGAGGNTYEQYF.

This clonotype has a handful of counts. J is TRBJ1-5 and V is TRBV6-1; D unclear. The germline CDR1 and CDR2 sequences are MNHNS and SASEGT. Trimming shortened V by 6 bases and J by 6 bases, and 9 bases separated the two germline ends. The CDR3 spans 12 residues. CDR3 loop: CASSRWGQPQHF. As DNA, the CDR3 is TGTGCCAGCAGCCGCTGGGGTCAGCCCCAGCATTTT.

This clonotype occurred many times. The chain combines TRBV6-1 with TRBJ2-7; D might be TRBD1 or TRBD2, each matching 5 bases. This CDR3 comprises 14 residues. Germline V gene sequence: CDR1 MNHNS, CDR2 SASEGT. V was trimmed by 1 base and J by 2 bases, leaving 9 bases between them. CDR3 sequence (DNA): TGTGCCAGCAGTGAAGGGGGACCCGCCTACGAGCAGTACTTC. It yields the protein CASSEGGPAYEQYF.

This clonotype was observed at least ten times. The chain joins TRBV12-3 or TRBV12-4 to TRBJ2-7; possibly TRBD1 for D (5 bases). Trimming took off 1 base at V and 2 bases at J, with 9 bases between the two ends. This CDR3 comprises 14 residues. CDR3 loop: CASSLGGRAYEQYF. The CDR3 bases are TGTGCCAGCAGTTTAGGGGGCAGAGCCTACGAGCAGTACTTC.

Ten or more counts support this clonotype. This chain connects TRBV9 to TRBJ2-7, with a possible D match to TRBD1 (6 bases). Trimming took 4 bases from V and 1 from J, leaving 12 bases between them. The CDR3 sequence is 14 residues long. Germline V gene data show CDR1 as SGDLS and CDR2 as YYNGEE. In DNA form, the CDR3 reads TGTGCCAGCAGCCCAACAGGGCTTTCCTACGAGCAGTACTTC. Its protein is CASSPTGLSYEQYF.

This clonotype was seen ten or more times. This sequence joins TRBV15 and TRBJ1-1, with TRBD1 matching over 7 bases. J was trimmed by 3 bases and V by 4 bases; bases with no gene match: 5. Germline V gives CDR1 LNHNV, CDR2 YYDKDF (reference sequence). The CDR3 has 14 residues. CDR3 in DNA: TGTGCCACCAGCACCGGGACAGCCCACACTGAAGCTTTCTTT. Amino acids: CATSTGTAHTEAFF.

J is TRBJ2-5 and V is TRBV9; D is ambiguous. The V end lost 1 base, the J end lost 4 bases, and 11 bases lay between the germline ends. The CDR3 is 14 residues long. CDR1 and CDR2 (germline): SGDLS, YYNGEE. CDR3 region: CASSVKWQTETQYF. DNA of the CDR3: TGTGCCAGCAGCGTAAAGTGGCAGACAGAGACCCAGTACTTC.

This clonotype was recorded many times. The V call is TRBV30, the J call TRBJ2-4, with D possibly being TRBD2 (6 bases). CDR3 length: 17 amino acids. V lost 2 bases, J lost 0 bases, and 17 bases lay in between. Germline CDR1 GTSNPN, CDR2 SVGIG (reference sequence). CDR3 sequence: CAWSQSVGLLAKNIQYF. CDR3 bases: TGTGCCTGGAGTCAATCGGTCGGACTACTAGCCAAAAACATTCAGTACTTC.

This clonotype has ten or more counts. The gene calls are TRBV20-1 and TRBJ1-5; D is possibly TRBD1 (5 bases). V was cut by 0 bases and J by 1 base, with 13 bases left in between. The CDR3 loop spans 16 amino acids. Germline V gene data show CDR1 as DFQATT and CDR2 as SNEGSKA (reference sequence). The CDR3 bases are TGCAGTGCTAGAGATGCCGGGACCCAGAGCAATCAGCCCCAGCATTTT. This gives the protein CSARDAGTQSNQPQHF.

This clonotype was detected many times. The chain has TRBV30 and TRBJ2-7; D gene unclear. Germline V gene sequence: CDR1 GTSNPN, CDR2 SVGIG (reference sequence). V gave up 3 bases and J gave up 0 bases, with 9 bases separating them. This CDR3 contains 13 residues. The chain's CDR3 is CAWRSLNSYEQYF. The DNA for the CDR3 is TGTGCCTGGAGGTCCTTGAACTCCTACGAGCAGTACTTC.

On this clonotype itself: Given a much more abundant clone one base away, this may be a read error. CDR3 region: CASSADRADEQYF. For the CDR3, the DNA is TGTGCCTCCAGTGCAGACAGGGCCGACGAGCAGTACTTC. The gene calls are TRBV24-1 and TRBJ2-7, with TRBD1 matching 7 bases. The CDR3 length is 13 residues. Looked up from germline, CDR1 is KGHDR and CDR2 is SFDVKD.